This T cell receptor (beta chain) was sequenced during a study of beta chain features in type 1 diabetes. Study details: All of the samples together had 95 million to 140 million sorted cells examined.

Regarding this clone: The antigen is not known.

The germline V gene has CDR1 SGHTA and CDR2 FQGNSA. The CDR3 covers 12 residues. Trimming shortened V by 1 base and J by 8 bases, and 6 bases separated the two germline ends. Overall study results and limits: Moderate but significant shortening of TCRB CDR3s was recorded in all four CD4+ subsets from Type 1 diabetes patients.

TCRB transcripts that were expressed got sequenced, as all of the isolated RNA had been reverse transcribed. Profiling relied on immunoSEQ multiplex PCR, and the TCRdb table lists in-frame clones only, not all of them. This sample has 20,000 to 25,000 clones, with about 63% found just once. The sample taken for sequencing was stem cell memory CD4+ T cells from blood. This receptor was identified in a woman aged 40-49 years with type 1 diabetes. The chain carries TRBV7-2 and TRBJ2-1; tentatively, D is TRBD2 (6 bases). The CDR3 region has the DNA TGTGCCAGCAGCTTAGGGGGGGATGAGCAGTTCTTC. The encoded protein is CASSLGGDEQFF.